This TCR beta chain originates from a study of shared clonotypes between healthy human individuals. Study results and limitations: Sequencing depth was expected to influence donor clonotype sharing. The sole specimen, blood, was sampled, and tissue repertoires likely differ.

This clone was counted once. Its target is not known. The germline CDR1 and CDR2 sequences are MGHRA and YSYEKL. The CDR3 covers 14 residues. The V and J ends lost 4 bases and 4 bases, in that order; junction bases with no gene match: 5. The assay was immunoSEQ multiplex PCR, and TCRdb's table has in-frame clones only and misses some. The sample includes approximately 1.1 million clones, approximately 80% seen only once; the top ten take approximately 0.5%. Sequenced material: memory CD4+ T cells from PBMCs. Subset: CD45RA-negative fraction. The clonotype was recovered from a man between 18 and 29 years old in good health. Some clones in this sample may be carry-over from other donors' samples. V and J are TRBV4-1 and TRBJ2-5; 8 bases line up with TRBD2. The CDR3 loop reads CASSLDGGGETQYF. DNA of the CDR3: TGCGCCAGCAGCCTTGACGGGGGGGGAGAGACCCAGTACTTC.